This T cell receptor (beta chain) was identified during a study of T cells in Graves' hyperthyroidism and ophthalmopathy. General study findings and limits: Ophthalmopathy was model-predicted a median around seven months pre-onset. Appearing also in blood were most of the thyroid clonotypes expanded above 0.001.

Stable Graves' hyperthyroidism denoted no ophthalmopathy progression over 18 months. Participants, patients aged 18 to 65, had newly diagnosed hyperthyroidism with a duration under 2 months. With regard to this clonotype: Its antigen is undetermined. Sequence at one end of the junction differs from germline and may be a read error.

Amplified TCR beta CDR3 regions derived from RNA transcripts. RT-PCR in the first round (using the HTBI primer set) targeted the TCR CDR3. TCRdb reprocessed the multiplex PCR reads with MiXCR, giving one entry per CDR3 protein. The repertoire includes 500,000 to 600,000 distinct CDR3 sequences, 40% to 55% of them detected once, and roughly 7.7% sits in the top ten. Sequenced sample: peripheral blood or thyroid tissue (not recorded which). The receptor comes from a woman younger than 30 with Graves' hyperthyroidism.

In DNA form, the CDR3 reads TGTGCCGGCAGGCTTGACAGGGCCACTGAAGCCTTCTTT. Its translation is CAGRLDRATEAFF. The V gene is TRBV2, the J gene TRBJ1-1; TRBD1 aligns across 7 bases. CDR3 length: 13 amino acids. CDR1 is SNHLY and CDR2 is FYNNEI in the germline V gene.